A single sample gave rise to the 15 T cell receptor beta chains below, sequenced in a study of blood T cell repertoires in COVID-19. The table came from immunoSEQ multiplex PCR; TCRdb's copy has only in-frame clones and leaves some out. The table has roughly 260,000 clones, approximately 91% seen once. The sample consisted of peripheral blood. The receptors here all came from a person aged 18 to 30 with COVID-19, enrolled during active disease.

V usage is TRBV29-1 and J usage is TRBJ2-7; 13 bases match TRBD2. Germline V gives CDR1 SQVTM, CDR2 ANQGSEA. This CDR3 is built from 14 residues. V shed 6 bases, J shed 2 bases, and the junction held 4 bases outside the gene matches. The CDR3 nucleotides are TGCAGCGTACTAGCGGGAGGGCCCACCTACGAGCAGTACTTC. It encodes CSVLAGGPTYEQYF.

The CDR3 region is CASSLGPSSGNTIYF. Here the CDR3 DNA reads TGTGCCAGCAGCTTGGGCCCGAGCTCTGGAAACACCATATATTTT. The chain joins TRBV5-4 to TRBJ1-3; D unclear. This CDR3 is 15 amino acids long. Germline V gene lookup returns CDR1 SGHNT and CDR2 YYREEE (reference sequence). Trimming shortened V by 0 bases and J by 0 bases, and 7 bases separated the two germline ends.

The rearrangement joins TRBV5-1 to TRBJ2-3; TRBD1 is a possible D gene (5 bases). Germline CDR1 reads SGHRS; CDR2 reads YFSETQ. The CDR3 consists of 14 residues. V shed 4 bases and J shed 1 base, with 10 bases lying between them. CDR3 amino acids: CASSVLGGTDTQYF. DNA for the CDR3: TGCGCCAGCAGCGTTCTAGGGGGCACAGATACGCAGTATTTT. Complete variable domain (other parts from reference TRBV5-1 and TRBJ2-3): KAGVTQTPRYLIKTRGQQVTLSCSPISGHRSVSWYQQTPGQGLQFLFEYFSETQRNKGNFPGRFSGRQFSNSRSEMNVSTLELGDSALYLCASSVLGGTDTQYFGPGTRLTVL.

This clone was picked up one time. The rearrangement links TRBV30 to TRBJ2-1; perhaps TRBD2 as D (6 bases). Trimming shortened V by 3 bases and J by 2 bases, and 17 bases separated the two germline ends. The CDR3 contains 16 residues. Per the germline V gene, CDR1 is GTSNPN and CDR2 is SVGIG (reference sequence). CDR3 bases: TGTGCCTGGAGCCTCCTATGGGACTCCGCCTACAATGAGCAGTTCTTC. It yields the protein CAWSLLWDSAYNEQFF.

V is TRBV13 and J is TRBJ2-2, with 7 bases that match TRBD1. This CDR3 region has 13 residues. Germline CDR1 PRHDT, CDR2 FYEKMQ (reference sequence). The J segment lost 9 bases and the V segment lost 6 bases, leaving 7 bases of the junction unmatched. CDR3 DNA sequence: TGTGCCAGCAGTTACGGGGACAGCAGGGAGCTGTTTTTT. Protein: CASSYGDSRELFF. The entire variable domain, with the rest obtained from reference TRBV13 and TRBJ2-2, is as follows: AAGVIQSPRHLIKEKRETATLKCYPIPRHDTVYWYQQGPGQDPQFLISFYEKMQSDKGSIPDRFSAQQFSDYHSELNMSSLELGDSALYFCASSYGDSRELFFGEGSRLTVL.

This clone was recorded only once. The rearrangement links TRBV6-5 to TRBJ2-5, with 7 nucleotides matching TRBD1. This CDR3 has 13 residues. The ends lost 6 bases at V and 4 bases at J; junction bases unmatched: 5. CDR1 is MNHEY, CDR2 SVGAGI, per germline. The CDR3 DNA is TGTGCCAGCAGCGCAACAGGGGTAGAGACCCAGTACTTC. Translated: CASSATGVETQYF.

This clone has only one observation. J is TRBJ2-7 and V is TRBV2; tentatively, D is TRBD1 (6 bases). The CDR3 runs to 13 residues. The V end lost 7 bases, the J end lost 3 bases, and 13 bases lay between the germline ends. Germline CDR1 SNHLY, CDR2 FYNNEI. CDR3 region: CASKEGTHYEQYF. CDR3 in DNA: TGTGCCAGCAAAGAGGGGACACACTACGAGCAGTACTTC. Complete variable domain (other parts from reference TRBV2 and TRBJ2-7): EPEVTQTPSHQVTQMGQEVILRCVPISNHLYFYWYRQILGQKVEFLVSFYNNEISEKSEIFDDQFSVERPDGSNFTLKIRSTKLEDSAMYFCASKEGTHYEQYFGPGTRLTVT.

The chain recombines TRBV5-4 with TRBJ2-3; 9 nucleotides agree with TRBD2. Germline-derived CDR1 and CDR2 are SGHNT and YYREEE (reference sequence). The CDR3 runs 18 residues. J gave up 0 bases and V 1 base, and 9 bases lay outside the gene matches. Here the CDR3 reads CASSLLVVAGGSTDTQYF. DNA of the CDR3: TGTGCCAGCAGCTTGTTAGTTGTGGCGGGAGGGAGCACAGATACGCAGTATTTT.

The CDR3 DNA reads TGTGCCAGCAGCCAAGATTTTCAGGGTCCCTCCTACGAGCAGTACTTC. Translating gives CASSQDFQGPSYEQYF. The gene calls are TRBV4-2 and TRBJ2-7, with a weak D call TRBD1 (5 bases). The CDR3 runs 16 residues. CDR1 is LGHNA, CDR2 YNFKEQ, per germline. Deletions cut 0 bases from V and 0 bases from J, with 12 bases between.

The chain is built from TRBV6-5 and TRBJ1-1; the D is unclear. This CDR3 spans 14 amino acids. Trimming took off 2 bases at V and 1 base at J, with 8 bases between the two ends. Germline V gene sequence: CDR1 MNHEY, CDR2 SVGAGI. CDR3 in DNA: TGTGCCAGCAGTTACCATACGGGGAACACTGAAGCTTTCTTT. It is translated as CASSYHTGNTEAFF.

The CDR3 bases are TGTGCCAGCAGTCTTTGGGGGGGACGTCAAGAGACCCAGTACTTC. Translating it yields CASSLWGGRQETQYF. The chain has TRBV2 and TRBJ2-5; 7 bases match TRBD2. Germline lookup yields CDR1 SNHLY and CDR2 FYNNEI. The CDR3 is 15 residues long. The junction had 8 bases not matched to a gene; V was cut back by 5 bases and J by 2 bases.

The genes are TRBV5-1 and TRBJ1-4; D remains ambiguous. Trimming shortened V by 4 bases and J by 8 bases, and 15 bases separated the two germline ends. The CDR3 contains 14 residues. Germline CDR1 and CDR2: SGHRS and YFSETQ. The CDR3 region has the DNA TGCGCCAGCAGCGTGAACAATCCCAACGAAAAACTGTTTTTT. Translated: CASSVNNPNEKLFF.

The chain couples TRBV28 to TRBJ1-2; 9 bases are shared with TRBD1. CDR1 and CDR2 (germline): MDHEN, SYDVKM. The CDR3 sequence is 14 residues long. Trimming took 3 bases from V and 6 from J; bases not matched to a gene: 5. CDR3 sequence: CASSFRDRAHGYTF. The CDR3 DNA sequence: TGTGCCAGCAGTTTCCGGGACAGGGCTCATGGCTACACCTTC.

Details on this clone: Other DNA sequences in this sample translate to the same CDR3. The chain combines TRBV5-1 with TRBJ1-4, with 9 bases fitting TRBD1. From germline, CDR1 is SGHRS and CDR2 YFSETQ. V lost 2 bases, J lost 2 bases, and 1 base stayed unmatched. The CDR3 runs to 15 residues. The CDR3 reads CASSLQGATNEKLFF. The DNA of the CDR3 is TGCGCCAGCAGCTTACAGGGGGCGACTAATGAAAAACTGTTTTTT.

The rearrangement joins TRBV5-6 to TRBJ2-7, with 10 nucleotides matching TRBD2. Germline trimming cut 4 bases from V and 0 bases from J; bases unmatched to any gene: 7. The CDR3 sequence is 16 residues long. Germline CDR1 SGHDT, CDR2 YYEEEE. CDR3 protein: CASSAGLADISYEQYF. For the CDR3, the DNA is TGTGCCAGCAGCGCAGGACTAGCGGACATCTCCTACGAGCAGTACTTC. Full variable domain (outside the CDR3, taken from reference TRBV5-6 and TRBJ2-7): DAGVTQSPTHLIKTRGQQVTLRCSPKSGHDTVSWYQQALGQGPQFIFQYYEEEERQRGNFPDRFSGHQFPNYSSELNVNALLLGDSALYLCASSAGLADISYEQYFGPGTRLTVT.